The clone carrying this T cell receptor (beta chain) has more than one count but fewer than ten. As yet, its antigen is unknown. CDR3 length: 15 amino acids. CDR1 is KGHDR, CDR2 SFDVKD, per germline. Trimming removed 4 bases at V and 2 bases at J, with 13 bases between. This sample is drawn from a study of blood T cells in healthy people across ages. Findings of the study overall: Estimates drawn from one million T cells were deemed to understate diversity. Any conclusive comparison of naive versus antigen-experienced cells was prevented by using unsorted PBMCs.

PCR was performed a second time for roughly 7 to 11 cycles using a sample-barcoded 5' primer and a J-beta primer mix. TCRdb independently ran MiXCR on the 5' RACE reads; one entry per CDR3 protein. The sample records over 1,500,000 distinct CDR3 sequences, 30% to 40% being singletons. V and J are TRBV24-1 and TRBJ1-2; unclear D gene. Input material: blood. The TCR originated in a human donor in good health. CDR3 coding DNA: TGTGCCACCAGTGACCCAGAGGCGGGGAACTATGGCTACACCTTC. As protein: CATSDPEAGNYGYTF.